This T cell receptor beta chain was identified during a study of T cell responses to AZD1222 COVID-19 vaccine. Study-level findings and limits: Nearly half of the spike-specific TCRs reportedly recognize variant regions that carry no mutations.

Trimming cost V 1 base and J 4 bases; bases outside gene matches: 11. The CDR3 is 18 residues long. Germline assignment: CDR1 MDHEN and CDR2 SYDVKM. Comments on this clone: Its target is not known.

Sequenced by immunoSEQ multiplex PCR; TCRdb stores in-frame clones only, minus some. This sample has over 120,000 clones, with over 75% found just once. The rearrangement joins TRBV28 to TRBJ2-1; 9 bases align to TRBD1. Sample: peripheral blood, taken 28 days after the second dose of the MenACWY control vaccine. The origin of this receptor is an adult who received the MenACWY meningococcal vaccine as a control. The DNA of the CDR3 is TGTGCCAGCAGTTTATTCTATCCCTCGGACAGGGGATACAATGAGCAGTTCTTC. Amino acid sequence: CASSLFYPSDRGYNEQFF.